One and the same sample provided the 25 T cell receptor beta chains below, sequenced in a study of cytomegalovirus exposure and HLA in healthy donors. Primers: 60 Vbeta forward and 13 Jbeta reverse. Clones were read by immunoSEQ multiplex PCR, and TCRdb kept only the in-frame ones, dropping some. In the table there are under 130,000 clones, approximately 82% of which are singletons. Sequenced input: PBMCs. These receptors were obtained from a man aged 40-55 years in good health and CMV-seropositive.

Remarks on this clone: A read error may produce the germline difference seen at one junction end. The chain carries TRBV6-5 and TRBJ2-6; D perhaps matches TRBD1 (5 bases). From germline, CDR1 is MNHEY and CDR2 SVGAGI. The CDR3 has 15 amino acids. For the CDR3, the DNA is TGTGCCAGCAGCTATGACAGCTCTGGGGCCAACGGCCTGACTTTC. This translates into CASSYDSSGANGLTF.

The chain employs TRBV7-9 and TRBJ1-2; D is undetermined. The CDR3 length is 14 residues. Germline V gives CDR1 SEHNR, CDR2 FQNEAQ (reference sequence). V shed 1 base and J shed 6 bases, with 12 bases lying between them. CDR3 loop: CASSLGLEANGYTF. The CDR3, as DNA: TGTGCCAGCAGCTTAGGGTTGGAGGCAAATGGCTACACCTTC. Variable domain in full (rest from reference TRBV7-9 and TRBJ1-2): DTGVSQNPRHKITKRGQNVTFRCDPISEHNRLYWYRQTLGQGPEFLTYFQNEAQLEKSRLLSDRFSAERPKGSFSTLEIQRTEQGDSAMYLCASSLGLEANGYTFGSGTRLTVV.

The genes are TRBV27 and TRBJ2-7, with 7 positions matching TRBD2. The CDR3 has 15 residues. V dropped 5 bases and J dropped 4; count of bases not matched to a gene: 11. Germline-derived CDR1 and CDR2 are MNHEY and SMNVEV (reference sequence). The CDR3 coding sequence is TGTGCCAGCAGTCCTTCGACTAGCACACGTTACGAGCAGTACTTC. This translates into CASSPSTSTRYEQYF.

The chain combines TRBV5-1 with TRBJ2-2, with D perhaps TRBD2 (5 bases). The CDR3 has 14 amino acids. Germline V gene data show CDR1 as SGHRS and CDR2 as YFSETQ. Trimming took off 3 bases at V and 7 bases at J, with 13 bases between the two ends. The DNA for the CDR3 is TGCGCCAGCAGCTGGGAGATCGGCCTCGGGGAGCTGTTTTTT. Residues: CASSWEIGLGELFF.

The chain has TRBV5-1 and TRBJ2-3; 14 bases fit TRBD2. The ends lost 4 bases at V and 11 bases at J; junction bases unmatched: 3. The CDR3 has 13 amino acids. The germline gives CDR1 SGHRS, CDR2 YFSETQ. CDR3 bases: TGCGCCAGCAGCGGCGGGACTAGCGGGGGGCAGTATTTT. It yields the protein CASSGGTSGGQYF.

J is TRBJ2-7 and V is TRBV10-3, with 7 bases matching TRBD1. With 5 bases clipped from V and 0 bases from J, the junction kept 7 bases outside the gene matches. The CDR3 length is 15 residues. Germline CDR1 reads ENHRY; CDR2 reads SYGVKD. CDR3 protein: CAISPGTASSYEQYF. CDR3 nucleotides: TGTGCCATCAGTCCTGGGACAGCCAGCTCCTACGAGCAGTACTTC.

This clone was found a few times. The chain uses TRBV2 and TRBJ1-5; 7 bases map to TRBD1. CDR3 length: 14 amino acids. J lost 5 bases, V lost 5 bases, and 6 bases had no gene match. Germline CDR1 and CDR2: SNHLY and FYNNEI. The DNA for the CDR3 is TGTGCCAGCAGTCCCACAGGGGTTGATCAGCCCCAGCATTTT. It is translated as CASSPTGVDQPQHF.

V gene TRBV5-6 combines with J gene TRBJ1-5; D unclear. There are 12 residues in the CDR3. V was shortened by 3 bases and J by 4 bases, with 5 bases between the two germline ends. CDR1 is SGHDT and CDR2 is YYEEEE in the germline V gene. The chain's CDR3 is CASSSGNQPQHF. CDR3 DNA sequence: TGTGCCAGCAGCTCGGGGAATCAGCCCCAGCATTTT.

V gene TRBV4-2 combines with J gene TRBJ1-6; the D gene is possibly TRBD1 (6 bases). Trimming removed 0 bases from V and 10 bases from J, with 10 bases in between. Germline V gene data show CDR1 as LGHNA and CDR2 as YNFKEQ. CDR3 size: 14 residues. The CDR3 nucleotides read TGTGCCAGCAGCCAAGATACAGGGCACTCACCCCTCCACTTT. Amino acid sequence: CASSQDTGHSPLHF.

The chain links TRBV11-2 to TRBJ1-1; D remains unclear. Trimming left V 0 bases short and J 8 bases short, with 10 bases between. This CDR3 comprises 13 residues. Germline CDR1 and CDR2: SGHAT and FQNNGV. The CDR3 DNA reads TGTGCCAGCAGCTTAGAGGAGGGCCAAGAAGCTTTCTTT. This gives the protein CASSLEEGQEAFF.

J is TRBJ1-5 and V is TRBV23-1, with TRBD1 identical over 7 bases. TRBV23-1 is flagged as an ORF with uncertain function. V dropped 0 bases and J dropped 2; count of bases not matched to a gene: 13. The CDR3 is 19 amino acids. CDR3 amino acids: CASSQSRPRGAVGNQPQHF. CDR3 nucleotides: TGCGCCAGCAGTCAATCGAGACCCAGGGGGGCAGTCGGCAATCAGCCCCAGCATTTT.

J is TRBJ2-2 and V is TRBV5-5; maybe TRBD2 (6 bases). This CDR3 region has 20 residues. V was cut by 0 bases and J by 2 bases, with 23 bases left in between. CDR1 and CDR2 (germline): SGHKS, YYEKEE (reference sequence). CDR3 amino acids: CASSLEPSLRIAANTGELFF. CDR3 sequence (DNA): TGTGCCAGCAGCTTGGAGCCCTCCCTTCGGATAGCGGCTAACACCGGGGAGCTGTTTTTT.

The gene calls are TRBV7-9 and TRBJ2-6; 7 positions agree with TRBD1. The CDR3 consists of 17 residues. The V gene's germline CDR1 is SEHNR and CDR2 FQNEAQ (reference sequence). Trimming took 6 bases from V and 0 from J; bases not matched to a gene: 8. CDR3 nucleotide sequence: TGTGCCAGCAGTTCGGACAGGCGAAGCTCTGGGGCCAACGTCCTGACTTTC. It encodes CASSSDRRSSGANVLTF.

The chain recombines TRBV4-3 with TRBJ1-4, with 10 bases identical to TRBD1. The CDR3 sequence is 18 residues long. J lost 0 bases, V lost 0 bases, and 4 bases had no gene match. CDR1 is LGHNA, CDR2 YSLEER, per germline. In DNA, the CDR3 is TGCGCCAGCAGCCAAGACCGACAGGGGGCCTCAACTAATGAAAAACTGTTTTTT. This sequence encodes CASSQDRQGASTNEKLFF.

This sequence joins TRBV11-2 and TRBJ2-5; D remains unclear. V was trimmed by 4 bases and J by 7 bases, leaving 13 bases between them. CDR1 SGHAT and CDR2 FQNNGV come from the germline V gene. The CDR3 length is 13 residues. Here the CDR3 DNA reads TGTGCCAGCAGCTCCGACGGGTATGGGACCCAGTACTTC. Translation gives CASSSDGYGTQYF.

In its sample, this clone was seen a few times. The rearrangement links TRBV5-1 to TRBJ2-3, with D possibly TRBD2 on 6 matching bases. V was pared by 0 bases and J by 2 bases, with 13 bases between. Germline V gene data show CDR1 as SGHRS and CDR2 as YFSETQ. The CDR3 contains 16 residues. The CDR3: CASSLAPPGVTDTQYF. The DNA of the CDR3 is TGCGCCAGCAGCTTGGCCCCTCCGGGGGTCACAGATACGCAGTATTTT.

The chain recombines TRBV7-2 with TRBJ2-5; 8 bases agree with TRBD2. V gave up 5 bases and J gave up 2 bases; unmatched junction bases: 7. Germline assignment: CDR1 SGHTA and CDR2 FQGNSA. The CDR3 consists of 15 residues. CDR3 sequence (DNA): TGTGCCAGCAGCGGAGGAGGCGGGGGGCAAGAGACCCAGTACTTC. Its protein is CASSGGGGGQETQYF.

V and J are TRBV11-2 and TRBJ1-1; TRBD1 is a possible D gene (5 bases). The germline gives CDR1 SGHAT, CDR2 FQNNGV. Trimming removed 0 bases at V and 7 bases at J, with 6 bases between. The CDR3 contains 12 residues. For the CDR3, the DNA is TGTGCCAGCAGCTTAGATGACAGTGAAGCTTTCTTT. It codes for CASSLDDSEAFF.

A word on this clone: A read error may produce the germline difference seen at one junction end. Additional DNA sequences in this sample encode the identical CDR3. The CDR3 DNA is TGTGCCAGCAGTGATCTAGACAGACCCCATAACTACGGCTACACCTTC. It codes for CASSDLDRPHNYGYTF. The chain is built from TRBV27 and TRBJ1-2, with D maybe TRBD1 (5 bases). The germline gives CDR1 MNHEY, CDR2 SMNVEV (reference sequence). This CDR3 has 16 amino acids.

The genes are TRBV4-3 and TRBJ2-7, with 7 bases identical to TRBD2. CDR1 is LGHNA, CDR2 YSLEER, per germline. The trim removed 0 bases at V and 4 bases at J, leaving 3 bases unmatched. The CDR3 contains 14 residues. The CDR3 DNA follows: TGCGCCAGCAGCCAAGAAGGTAGCGGGTACGAGCAGTACTTC. Amino acids: CASSQEGSGYEQYF.

This clone has only a few counts. The CDR3 bases are TGTGCCAGCAGCGGGAGGGCGGGAAATGAAAAACTGTTTTTT. Translation gives CASSGRAGNEKLFF. The rearrangement joins TRBV7-2 to TRBJ1-4; D remains unclear. V was pared by 5 bases and J by 5 bases, with 12 bases between. This CDR3 region has 14 residues. Germline V CDR1 and CDR2: SGHTA, FQGNSA.

V gene TRBV11-3 combines with J gene TRBJ1-1; D possibly corresponds to TRBD1 (5 bases). CDR1 SGHNT and CDR2 YENEEA come from the germline V gene. Trimming shortened V by 1 base and J by 3 bases, and 12 bases separated the two germline ends. This CDR3 has 15 residues. CDR3 nucleotides: TGTGCCAGCAGCTTAGGGGGCAGGCTGGACACTGAAGCTTTCTTT. Residues: CASSLGGRLDTEAFF.

The V gene is TRBV9, the J gene TRBJ1-4; 7 bases align to TRBD1. The CDR3 length is 16 residues. Germline CDR1 reads SGDLS; CDR2 reads YYNGEE. The junction had 13 bases not matched to a gene; V was cut back by 3 bases and J by 8 bases. CDR3 loop: CASSALGTVTGEKLFF. In DNA form, the CDR3 reads TGTGCCAGCAGCGCTCTAGGGACAGTGACTGGAGAAAAACTGTTTTTT.

The J gene is TRBJ2-3, the V gene TRBV9, with 11 bases identical to TRBD1. The germline CDR1 and CDR2 sequences are SGDLS and YYNGEE. The junction had 13 bases not matched to a gene; V was cut back by 3 bases and J by 4 bases. The CDR3 totals 18 residues. The CDR3 region has the DNA TGTGCCAGCAGCGCGCCTTATCGAATGGGACAGGGGGCAGATACGCAGTATTTT. Translated, it gives CASSAPYRMGQGADTQYF.

The rearrangement uses TRBV28 and TRBJ2-1; possible D gene TRBD1, 5 bases. Germline V lookup: CDR1 MDHEN, CDR2 SYDVKM. Trimming pared 5 bases from V and 0 bases from J, leaving 11 bases between. The CDR3 is 15 amino acids. CDR3 amino acids: CASSHTGPSYNEQFF. CDR3 nucleotide sequence: TGTGCCAGCAGTCATACAGGACCCTCCTACAATGAGCAGTTCTTC. The full variable domain, with the rest looked up from reference TRBV28 and TRBJ2-1, is DVKVTQSSRYLVKRTGEKVFLECVQDMDHENMFWYRQDPGLGLRLIYFSYDVKMKEKGDIPEGYSVSREKKERFSLILESASTNQTSMYLCASSHTGPSYNEQFFGPGTRLTVL.